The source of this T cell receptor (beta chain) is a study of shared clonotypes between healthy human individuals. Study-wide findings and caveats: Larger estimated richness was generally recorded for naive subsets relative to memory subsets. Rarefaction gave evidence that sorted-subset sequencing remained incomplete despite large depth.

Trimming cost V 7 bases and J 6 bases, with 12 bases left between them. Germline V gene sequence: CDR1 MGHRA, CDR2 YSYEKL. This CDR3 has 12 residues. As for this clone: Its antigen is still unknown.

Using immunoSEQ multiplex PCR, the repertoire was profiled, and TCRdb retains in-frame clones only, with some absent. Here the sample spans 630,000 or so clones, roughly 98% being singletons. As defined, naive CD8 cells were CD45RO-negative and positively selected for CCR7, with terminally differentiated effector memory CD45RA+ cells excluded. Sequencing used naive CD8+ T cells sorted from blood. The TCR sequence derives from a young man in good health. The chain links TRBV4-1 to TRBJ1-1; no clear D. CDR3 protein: CASKGSWAEAFF. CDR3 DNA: TGCGCCAGCAAAGGATCCTGGGCTGAAGCTTTCTTT.